The 32 T cell receptor beta chains given below trace back to one sample, sequenced in a study of shared clonotypes between healthy human individuals. Naive CD8 cells lacked CD45RO and underwent positive selection for CCR7, leaving out terminally differentiated effector memory CD45RA+ cells. Repertoires were generated with immunoSEQ multiplex PCR, while TCRdb's copy carries only in-frame clones and drops some. Among 2 million or so clones listed, around 96% were seen once. Sequenced sample: naive CD8+ T cells sorted from blood. The receptors here all came from a man aged 18 to 29 in good health.

This clone was recorded once. V is TRBV5-4 and J is TRBJ2-4; tentatively, D is TRBD2 (6 bases). Trimming left V 4 bases short and J 0 bases short, with 14 bases between. CDR1 and CDR2 (germline): SGHNT, YYREEE (reference sequence). This CDR3 region has 16 residues. The CDR3 DNA follows: TGTGCCAGCAGCGATTCTCTGGGACTAGCCAAAAACATTCAGTACTTC. Amino acids: CASSDSLGLAKNIQYF.

The rearrangement links TRBV30 to TRBJ2-7; 10 nucleotides agree with TRBD1. Germline values: CDR1 GTSNPN, CDR2 SVGIG (reference sequence). V was clipped by 4 bases and J by 4 bases; unmatched bases: 4. The CDR3 has 13 amino acids. CDR3 protein: CAWTGTGEYEQYF. The CDR3 DNA is TGTGCCTGGACCGGGACAGGGGAATACGAGCAGTACTTC.

The chain joins TRBV6-1 to TRBJ2-2, with D perhaps matching TRBD2 (6 bases). This CDR3 region has 15 residues. Germline CDR1 MNHNS, CDR2 SASEGT. V dropped 7 bases and J dropped 4 bases, with 16 bases sitting between them. The CDR3 loop reads CASISRGGITGELFF. DNA of the CDR3: TGTGCCAGCATAAGTCGGGGAGGCATCACCGGGGAGCTGTTTTTT.

The rearrangement joins TRBV10-3 to TRBJ2-1; the match to TRBD1 covers 9 bases. CDR1 and CDR2 from the germline V gene are ENHRY and SYGVKD. The CDR3 loop spans 15 amino acids. The trim removed 6 bases at V and 0 bases at J, leaving 3 bases unmatched. CDR3 amino acids: CAIRTDRGSYNEQFF. The CDR3 nucleotides read TGTGCCATCAGAACGGACAGGGGCTCCTACAATGAGCAGTTCTTC.

The chain recombines TRBV28 with TRBJ1-2; D may be TRBD1 (5 bases). The V end was cut by 5 bases, the J end by 8 bases, with 39 bases between. Looked up from germline, CDR1 is MDHEN and CDR2 is SYDVKM. There are 21 residues in the CDR3. The CDR3 protein is CASSPRVRAVPNFSTAAGYTF. The CDR3 region has the DNA TGTGCCAGCAGTCCAAGGGTCAGGGCCGTTCCGAATTTTTCCACGGCGGCGGGCTACACCTTC.

The chain carries TRBV30 and TRBJ2-1, with TRBD1 matching 9 bases. Looked up from germline, CDR1 is GTSNPN and CDR2 is SVGIG (reference sequence). V lost 3 bases to trimming and J lost 5 bases; unmatched junction nucleotides: 8. The CDR3 loop spans 15 amino acids. The CDR3 bases are TGTGCCTGGAGCGCCGGGACAGGGCCTAACAATGAGCAGTTCTTC. Encoded protein: CAWSAGTGPNNEQFF.

J is TRBJ2-1 and V is TRBV6-6, with a tentative D call TRBD2 (5 bases). Germline V gives CDR1 MNHNY, CDR2 SVGAGI (reference sequence). The CDR3 runs to 12 residues. V was shortened by 2 bases and J by 9 bases, with 8 bases between the two germline ends. The CDR3 DNA is TGTGCCAGCAGTTACGGGAGTAGTGAGCAGTTCTTC. Protein sequence: CASSYGSSEQFF.

The chain uses TRBV19 and TRBJ2-7; perhaps D is TRBD1 or TRBD2 (6 bases each). Germline V lookup: CDR1 LNHDA, CDR2 SQIVND (reference sequence). Trimming removed 7 bases at V and 3 bases at J, with 19 bases between. This CDR3 is built from 15 residues. DNA of the CDR3: TGTGCCAGTACCCCCGGCCCGGGGGCGAGCTACGAGCAGTACTTC. Protein sequence: CASTPGPGASYEQYF.

The genes are TRBV29-1 and TRBJ1-1; TRBD1 might be the D (5 bases). The ends were cut back, 3 bases at V and 0 bases at J, with 20 bases in the middle. Germline-derived CDR1 and CDR2 are SQVTM and ANQGSEA. This CDR3 region has 17 residues. The CDR3 loop reads CSVDRQPRHRLNTEAFF. CDR3 bases: TGCAGCGTTGATAGACAGCCCCGACATAGGCTGAACACTGAAGCTTTCTTT.

The chain employs TRBV2 and TRBJ2-7, with TRBD2 identical over 7 bases. The germline V gene has CDR1 SNHLY and CDR2 FYNNEI. Trimming removed 10 bases from V and 7 bases from J; junction bases left unmatched: 16. The CDR3 covers 14 residues. This CDR3 reads CATRSMGGSGEQYF. CDR3 nucleotides: TGTGCCACCAGGAGTATGGGGGGGTCGGGTGAGCAGTACTTC.

Turning to this clone: The sample carries other DNA sequences with the same CDR3. The chain links TRBV5-1 to TRBJ2-7; TRBD2 might be the D (5 bases). The CDR3 covers 16 residues. Germline CDR1 SGHRS, CDR2 YFSETQ. V was cut by 3 bases and J by 5 bases, with 21 bases left in between. CDR3 sequence (DNA): TGCGCCAGCAGCTCGCCCCTATATGAGGGCCGGCACGAGCAGTACTTC. Translation: CASSSPLYEGRHEQYF.

The chain links TRBV4-1 to TRBJ2-7, with D possibly matching TRBD1 (6 bases). V lost 4 bases and J lost 0, with 13 bases in between. The CDR3 loop spans 15 amino acids. Per germline, CDR1 MGHRA and CDR2 YSYEKL. The CDR3 loop is CASSLTDRLSYEQYF. Here the CDR3 DNA reads TGCGCCAGCAGCCTTACTGACAGGCTCTCCTACGAGCAGTACTTC.

A remark on this clone: Its ends do not fully match the called genes, so a read error is possible. The J gene is TRBJ2-7, the V gene TRBV10-3, with 10 bases aligning to TRBD2. The CDR3 contains 14 residues. In germline, CDR1 is ENHRY, CDR2 SYGVKD. CDR3 sequence (DNA): TGTGCCAACCTAAGCGGGAGGGGGTCCTGCGAGCAGTACTTC. Its translation is CANLSGRGSCEQYF.

The chain carries TRBV27 and TRBJ1-2, with TRBD1 as a possible D gene (5 bases). Per the germline V gene, CDR1 is MNHEY and CDR2 is SMNVEV (reference sequence). The CDR3 has 15 amino acids. V gave up 4 bases and J gave up 4 bases, with 16 bases separating them. The CDR3 protein is CASSYLRDSVYGYTF. CDR3 nucleotide sequence: TGTGCCAGCAGTTACCTCAGGGATTCTGTCTATGGCTACACCTTC.

The chain employs TRBV11-3 and TRBJ2-1; 8 bases map to TRBD1. CDR1 and CDR2 from the germline V gene are SGHNT and YENEEA. Unmatched junction bases numbered 4, after V lost 4 bases and J lost 5 bases. The length of the CDR3 is 14 residues. For the CDR3, the DNA is TGTGCCAGCAGCTCTCGGACAGGGAACAATGAGCAGTTCTTC. Amino acids: CASSSRTGNNEQFF.

The chain joins TRBV11-2 to TRBJ2-3; 13 bases fit TRBD2. Losses at the gene ends were 4 bases for V and 2 bases for J; bases not matched to a gene: 3. The CDR3 is made up of 16 amino acids. The germline V gene encodes CDR1 SGHAT and CDR2 FQNNGV. The CDR3 protein is CASSSGLAGTTDTQYF. DNA of the CDR3: TGTGCCAGCAGCTCGGGACTAGCGGGGACCACAGATACGCAGTATTTT. The whole variable domain, remainder taken from reference TRBV11-2 and TRBJ2-3, is EAGVAQSPRYKIIEKRQSVAFWCNPISGHATLYWYQQILGQGPKLLIQFQNNGVVDDSQLPKDRFSAERLKGVDSTLKIQPAKLEDSAVYLCASSSGLAGTTDTQYFGPGTRLTVL.

The chain joins TRBV6-1 to TRBJ1-3; no reliable D call. Germline values: CDR1 MNHNS, CDR2 SASEGT. This CDR3 region has 13 residues. The V end was cut by 7 bases, the J end by 0 bases, with 7 bases between. As DNA, the CDR3 is TGTGCCAGCACGGGCTACTCTGGAAACACCATATATTTT. It yields the protein CASTGYSGNTIYF.

About this clone: Distinct nucleotide sequences in the sample also encode this CDR3. The genes are TRBV7-6 and TRBJ2-5; D not resolved. Germline CDR1 SGHVS, CDR2 FNYEAQ. The CDR3 covers 12 residues. V was trimmed by 4 bases and J by 4 bases, leaving 7 bases between them. As DNA, the CDR3 is TGTGCCAGCAGCTCCACGGGAGAGACCCAGTACTTC. This gives the protein CASSSTGETQYF.

This clone is a singleton in its sample. The chain links TRBV7-6 to TRBJ1-4; no firm D call. This CDR3 is 13 amino acids long. V lost 2 bases, J lost 6 bases, and 7 bases lay in between. Looked up from germline, CDR1 is SGHVS and CDR2 is FNYEAQ. The CDR3 protein is CASSLLFDEKLFF. Written as DNA, the CDR3 is TGTGCCAGCAGCTTATTATTCGATGAAAAACTGTTTTTT.

This clone was detected once. The chain joins TRBV30 to TRBJ2-3; D is unresolved. Germline CDR1 GTSNPN, CDR2 SVGIG (reference sequence). The CDR3 covers 15 residues. Trimming left V 0 bases short and J 0 bases short, with 10 bases between. CDR3 in DNA: TGTGCCTGGAGTGTAGGTTATACTAGCACAGATACGCAGTATTTT. This encodes CAWSVGYTSTDTQYF.

The sample holds one count of this clone. The V and J genes are TRBV6-6 and TRBJ1-1, with D unclear. CDR1 is MNHNY, CDR2 SVGAGI, per germline (reference sequence). The CDR3 has 15 amino acids. V shed 5 bases and J shed 4 bases, with 17 bases lying between them. The CDR3 region is CASSPTFEGITEAFF. For the CDR3, the DNA is TGTGCCAGCAGTCCCACATTCGAAGGGATCACTGAAGCTTTCTTT.

V is TRBV4-1 and J is TRBJ2-7, with TRBD2 as a possible D gene (6 bases). The CDR3 length is 13 residues. V was shortened by 4 bases and J by 2 bases, with 9 bases between the two germline ends. CDR1 and CDR2 from the germline V gene are MGHRA and YSYEKL. CDR3 DNA sequence: TGCGCCAGCAGCCGGGGGGAAACCTACGAGCAGTACTTC. The encoded protein is CASSRGETYEQYF.

The V and J genes are TRBV2 and TRBJ2-7; the D gene is possibly TRBD1 (6 bases). The V end lost 4 bases, the J end lost 2 bases, and 12 bases lay between the germline ends. The CDR3 is 14 amino acids. The germline V gene has CDR1 SNHLY and CDR2 FYNNEI. Here the CDR3 reads CASSARQVPYEQYF. CDR3 nucleotides: TGTGCCAGCAGTGCCAGACAGGTCCCCTACGAGCAGTACTTC.

The CDR3 is CASSPRGTNTEAFF. DNA of the CDR3: TGTGCCAGCAGCCCGAGAGGAACGAACACTGAAGCTTTCTTT. The chain joins TRBV2 to TRBJ1-1; D gene uncertain. V gave up 6 bases and J gave up 1 base, with 12 bases separating them. The CDR3 extends over 14 amino acids. The germline V gene encodes CDR1 SNHLY and CDR2 FYNNEI.

In DNA form, the CDR3 reads TGTGCCAGCAGCGCCCAGTATGGCTACACCTTC. It codes for CASSAQYGYTF. The chain couples TRBV5-6 to TRBJ1-2; D gene unclear. CDR3 length: 11 residues. V was shortened by 4 bases and J by 5 bases, with 6 bases between the two germline ends. Germline-derived CDR1 and CDR2 are SGHDT and YYEEEE. Full variable domain (remainder filled in from reference TRBV5-6 and TRBJ1-2): DAGVTQSPTHLIKTRGQQVTLRCSPKSGHDTVSWYQQALGQGPQFIFQYYEEEERQRGNFPDRFSGHQFPNYSSELNVNALLLGDSALYLCASSAQYGYTFGSGTRLTVV.

The chain links TRBV7-6 to TRBJ2-5; a possible D gene is TRBD1 (5 bases). The V gene lost 5 bases and the J gene lost 5 bases, with 18 bases spanning the gap. The CDR3 sequence is 15 residues long. Germline loops: CDR1 SGHVS, CDR2 FNYEAQ. CDR3 bases: TGTGCCAGCAGCCTCACGATTGGGGCGGTGGAGACCCAGTACTTC. Residues: CASSLTIGAVETQYF.

Turning to this clone: The junction shows a germline mismatch at one end, possibly a read error. This chain connects TRBV27 to TRBJ1-1; 8 bases are shared with TRBD1. From germline, CDR1 is MNHEY and CDR2 SMNVEV (reference sequence). The CDR3 covers 12 residues. The CDR3 nucleotides read TGTGCCAGCAGTCTATCGACAGGGGCGGCTTTCTTT. Encoded protein: CASSLSTGAAFF.

This rearrangement joins TRBV7-8 to TRBJ2-1, with D perhaps TRBD1 or TRBD2 (6 bases each). Germline V CDR1 and CDR2: SGHVS, FQNEAQ. V dropped 4 bases and J dropped 7 bases, with 20 bases sitting between them. The CDR3 loop spans 16 amino acids. CDR3 in DNA: TGTGCCAGCAGCTCCGGACTGGGGGGCAAGGGTAATGAGCAGTTCTTC. This sequence encodes CASSSGLGGKGNEQFF.

The chain employs TRBV9 and TRBJ1-2, with unresolved D. CDR1 is SGDLS and CDR2 is YYNGEE in the germline V gene. The CDR3 runs to 14 residues. Trimming removed 4 bases from V and 0 bases from J, with 10 bases in between. The CDR3 reads CASSPLGTNYGYTF. The CDR3 DNA reads TGTGCCAGCAGCCCCCTCGGGACTAACTATGGCTACACCTTC.

For this clone: The sample has other DNA sequences that encode this CDR3 too. The V and J genes are TRBV6-5 and TRBJ1-1; 7 positions agree with TRBD1. The germline CDR1 and CDR2 sequences are MNHEY and SVGAGI. The V and J ends lost 0 bases and 4 bases, in that order; junction bases with no gene match: 2. CDR3 length: 14 amino acids. The CDR3 loop reads CASSYSSGGTEAFF. In nucleotides, the CDR3 is TGTGCCAGCAGTTACTCTTCAGGGGGCACTGAAGCTTTCTTT.

The gene calls are TRBV11-2 and TRBJ2-7; TRBD2 matches 8 bases. The CDR3 runs 17 residues. The V gene end was trimmed by 5 bases and the J gene end by 1 base; junction bases not matched to a gene: 13. In germline, CDR1 is SGHAT, CDR2 FQNNGV. The CDR3, as DNA: TGTGCCAGCAGCCCTCCCGGGGTAGCGGGACAATCCTACGAGCAGTACTTC. Protein product: CASSPPGVAGQSYEQYF.

V is TRBV6-4 and J is TRBJ2-1, with D unclear. The germline V and J ends were trimmed by 4 bases and 9 bases, with 13 bases remaining between them. The CDR3 runs 13 residues. Germline V CDR1 and CDR2: MRHNA, SNTAGT. The CDR3 DNA reads TGTGCCAGCAGTGGAGCTTTAGGTCTTGAGCAGTTCTTC. The encoded protein is CASSGALGLEQFF.